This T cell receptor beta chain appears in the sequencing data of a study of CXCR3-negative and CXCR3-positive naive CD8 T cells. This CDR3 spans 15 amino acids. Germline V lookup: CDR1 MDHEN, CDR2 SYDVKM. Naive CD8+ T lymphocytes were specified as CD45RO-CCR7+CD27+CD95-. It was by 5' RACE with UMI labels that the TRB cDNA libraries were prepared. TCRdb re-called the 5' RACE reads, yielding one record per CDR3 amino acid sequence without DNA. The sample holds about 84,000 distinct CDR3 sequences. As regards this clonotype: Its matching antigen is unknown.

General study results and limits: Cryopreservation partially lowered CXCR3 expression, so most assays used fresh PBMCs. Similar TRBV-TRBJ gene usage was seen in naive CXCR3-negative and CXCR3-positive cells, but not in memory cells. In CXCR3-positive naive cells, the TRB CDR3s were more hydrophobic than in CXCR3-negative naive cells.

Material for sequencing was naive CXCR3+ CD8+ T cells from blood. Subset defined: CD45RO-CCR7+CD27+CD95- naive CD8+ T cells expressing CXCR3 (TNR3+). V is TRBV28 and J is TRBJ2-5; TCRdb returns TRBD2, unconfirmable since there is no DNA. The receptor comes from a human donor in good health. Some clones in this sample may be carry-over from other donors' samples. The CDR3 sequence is CASSLALAEQETQYF.